This entry lists 32 T cell receptor beta chains sequenced from one sample in a study of regulatory T cells in long-lasting Graves disease. CDR3-region Arm-PCR and iRepertoire HTBI primers produced the TCR beta libraries. TCRdb ran MiXCR on the multiplex PCR reads and lists one entry per CDR3 protein. The data contain fewer than 550,000 distinct CDR3 sequences, around 16% of them singletons. Time point denoted: newly diagnosed GD, antithyroid drugs for less than 3 months. Extracted PBMC RNA gave rise to the TCR library. These sequences were also reported in another study, on T cells in Graves' hyperthyroidism and ophthalmopathy.

Source: peripheral blood mononuclear cells (PBMCs), taken at new diagnosis, from a patient treated with antithyroid drugs. The source is a woman aged 35-65 years with Graves disease.

This clonotype appeared many times. For the CDR3, the DNA is TGTGCCACCCTAAGGACGGGGTCGGAAGAGCAGTACTTC. Amino acid sequence: CATLRTGSEEQYF. This sequence joins TRBV12-3 or TRBV12-4 and TRBJ2-7; D is perhaps TRBD2 (5 bases). Deletions cut 10 bases from V and 7 bases from J, with 20 bases between. This CDR3 region has 13 residues.

This clonotype has just a few counts. The gene calls are TRBV10-3 and TRBJ1-6; the D is unclear. V lost 2 bases and J 5 bases, leaving 7 bases between the germline ends. Germline loops: CDR1 ENHRY, CDR2 SYGVKD. This CDR3 spans 14 amino acids. The CDR3 region is CAISERLDNSPLHF. The CDR3 nucleotides are TGTGCCATCAGTGAGAGATTAGATAATTCACCCCTCCACTTT.

V gene TRBV27 combines with J gene TRBJ2-1; possibly TRBD1 for D (6 bases). Looked up from germline, CDR1 is MNHEY and CDR2 is SMNVEV (reference sequence). Trimming left V 3 bases short and J 5 bases short, with 11 bases between. This CDR3 is built from 14 residues. The CDR3 region has the DNA TGTGCCAGCAGTTTCTTGGGGGCGAACAATGAGCAGTTCTTC. Residues: CASSFLGANNEQFF.

This clonotype came up many times. V usage is TRBV2 and J usage is TRBJ2-7; D is perhaps TRBD1 (5 bases). Trimming cost V 7 bases and J 4 bases, with 11 bases left between them. The CDR3 consists of 12 residues. Germline V gene lookup returns CDR1 SNHLY and CDR2 FYNNEI. CDR3: CASKPGFYEQYF. The CDR3 nucleotides are TGTGCCAGCAAGCCAGGGTTTTACGAGCAGTACTTC.

This chain links TRBV6-1 with TRBJ1-4; TRBD1 is a possible D gene (5 bases). Between the trimmed V and J ends, which lost 5 bases and 3 bases, there was a span of 16 bases. Per the germline V gene, CDR1 is MNHNS and CDR2 is SASEGT. CDR3 length: 16 residues. This CDR3 reads CASSPTLGPSNEKLFF. The DNA of the CDR3 is TGTGCCAGCAGTCCCACTCTGGGGCCCTCTAATGAAAAACTGTTTTTT.

A note on this clonotype: Germline and junction disagree at one end, which may indicate a read error. The chain links TRBV3-1 to TRBJ2-1, with D possibly TRBD1 on 5 matching bases. The CDR3 consists of 12 residues. Germline V gene data show CDR1 as LGHDT and CDR2 as YNNKEL (reference sequence). DNA for the CDR3: TGTGCCACCAGCACAGGCTACAATGAGCAGTTCTTC. It encodes CATSTGYNEQFF.

This clonotype has at least ten counts. The chain carries TRBV10-3 and TRBJ1-1; D remains ambiguous. The V and J ends lost 5 bases and 4 bases respectively, with 17 bases between them. Germline CDR1 ENHRY, CDR2 SYGVKD. CDR3 length: 15 residues. CDR3 nucleotide sequence: TGTGCCATCAGTTCCACTTCGGGTAGCGGCACTGAAGCTTTCTTT. Its translation is CAISSTSGSGTEAFF.

This clonotype has ten or more counts. The chain couples TRBV3-1 to TRBJ1-2; D is uncertain. Deletions cut 1 base from V and 8 bases from J, with 8 bases between. This CDR3 has 12 amino acids. Germline CDR1 reads LGHDT; CDR2 reads YNNKEL (reference sequence). CDR3 coding DNA: TGTGCCAGCAGCCAAGCCAGGACCGGCTACACCTTC. Translating it yields CASSQARTGYTF.

This clonotype showed up just a few times. The chain carries TRBV7-2 and TRBJ1-5; D gene uncertain. Trimming cost V 1 base and J 4 bases, with 8 bases left between them. This CDR3 region has 14 residues. Germline V CDR1 and CDR2: SGHTA, FQGNSA. CDR3 DNA sequence: TGTGCCAGCAGCTTAGGTTGGGCAAATCAGCCCCAGCATTTT. Residues: CASSLGWANQPQHF.

This rearrangement joins TRBV5-5 to TRBJ1-6; D is unresolved. CDR3 length: 15 residues. Germline assignment: CDR1 SGHKS and CDR2 YYEKEE (reference sequence). V lost 4 bases, J lost 9 bases, and 17 bases lay in between. CDR3 nucleotides: TGTGCCAGCAGCCCCGCAAGAAGCCTGGGTTCACCCCTCCACTTT. It codes for CASSPARSLGSPLHF.

The chain couples TRBV30 to TRBJ1-4; a weak D match, TRBD1 (6 bases). Germline V gene sequence: CDR1 GTSNPN, CDR2 SVGIG (reference sequence). V lost 2 bases to trimming and J lost 17 bases, with 18 bases between them. This CDR3 region has 12 residues. The CDR3 DNA reads as TGTGCCTGGAGTCCATCGTTGGGGGCAGGATTTTTT. This gives the protein CAWSPSLGAGFF.

The table lists this clonotype with many counts. J is TRBJ1-6 and V is TRBV12-3 or TRBV12-4; D is possibly TRBD1 (5 bases). CDR3 length: 14 residues. Trimming stripped 1 base from V and 9 bases from J, with 10 bases between. CDR3 in DNA: TGTGCCAGCAGTTTAGTAGAGGGGCGTTCACCCCTCCACTTT. Its protein is CASSLVEGRSPLHF.

This clonotype came up many times. The chain is built from TRBV2 and TRBJ2-1; D remains unclear. Trimming stripped 4 bases from V and 3 bases from J, with 16 bases between. The CDR3 totals 16 residues. Germline values: CDR1 SNHLY, CDR2 FYNNEI. CDR3 sequence reads: CASSGGVIRNYNEQFF. CDR3 bases: TGTGCCAGCAGTGGTGGGGTCATCAGGAACTACAATGAGCAGTTCTTC.

The chain has TRBV7-9 and TRBJ2-7; D gene unclear. Looked up from germline, CDR1 is SEHNR and CDR2 is FQNEAQ (reference sequence). The CDR3 is 13 amino acids. Trimming removed 1 base at V and 3 bases at J, with 7 bases between. The CDR3 nucleotides are TGTGCCAGCAGCTTAGAAGTATTCTACGAGCAGTACTTC. Translation: CASSLEVFYEQYF.

Only a few counts were recorded for this clonotype. This rearrangement joins TRBV9 to TRBJ2-1, with D perhaps TRBD2 (5 bases). Germline V gives CDR1 SGDLS, CDR2 YYNGEE. The CDR3 is 13 amino acids. Trimming removed 0 bases from V and 10 bases from J, with 11 bases in between. The CDR3 DNA sequence: TGTGCCAGCAGCGTAGGATGGTGGGAGGAGCAGTTCTTC. Amino acid sequence: CASSVGWWEEQFF.

The table lists this clonotype with many counts. V and J are TRBV12-3 or TRBV12-4 and TRBJ1-1, with D possibly matching TRBD1 (5 bases). Trimming took off 3 bases at V and 3 bases at J, with 11 bases between the two ends. The CDR3 contains 14 residues. The CDR3 bases are TGTGCCAGCAGTTTGGGGGGGGACGACACTGAAGCTTTCTTT. As protein: CASSLGGDDTEAFF.

This clonotype appeared many times. The chain couples TRBV12-3 or TRBV12-4 to TRBJ2-5; no clear D. Between the trimmed V and J ends, which lost 6 bases and 1 base, there was a span of 15 bases. The CDR3 sequence is 15 residues long. CDR3 coding DNA: TGTGCCAGCAGCCCTTCGTGGGTTCTCCAAGAGACCCAGTACTTC. It codes for CASSPSWVLQETQYF.

V usage is TRBV11-2 and J usage is TRBJ1-4; 8 bases fit TRBD1. The length of the CDR3 is 15 residues. Germline CDR1 SGHAT, CDR2 FQNNGV. The trim removed 5 bases at V and 7 bases at J, leaving 9 bases unmatched. Written as DNA, the CDR3 is TGTGCCAGCAGCAGACGACAGGGGAGTGGTGAAAAACTGTTTTTT. This encodes CASSRRQGSGEKLFF.

In its sample, this clonotype was seen many times. CDR3 amino acids: CASSGTSGLQETQYF. In nucleotides, the CDR3 is TGTGCCAGCAGTGGCACCTCCGGGCTCCAAGAGACCCAGTACTTC. V gene TRBV2 combines with J gene TRBJ2-5; no reliable D call. This CDR3 contains 15 residues. CDR1 and CDR2 (germline): SNHLY, FYNNEI. Trimming left V 4 bases short and J 1 base short, with 13 bases between.

This clonotype was seen many times. The chain is built from TRBV2 and TRBJ2-2; D is possibly TRBD1 (5 bases). The V and J ends lost 11 bases and 4 bases respectively, with 17 bases between them. The germline V gene encodes CDR1 SNHLY and CDR2 FYNNEI. The CDR3 is 14 residues long. In DNA, the CDR3 is TGTGCCGATCGACCTCAGGGAAGCACCGGGGAGCTGTTTTTT. Translation gives CADRPQGSTGELFF.

This clonotype was detected many times. The chain joins TRBV2 to TRBJ1-5; no clear D. Looked up from germline, CDR1 is SNHLY and CDR2 is FYNNEI. The CDR3 has 14 residues. V lost 8 bases and J lost 3, with 14 bases in between. The CDR3 sequence is CASGGFLDNQPQHF. For the CDR3, the DNA is TGTGCCAGCGGCGGCTTCCTTGACAATCAGCCCCAGCATTTT. Combining the CDR3 with reference TRBV2 and TRBJ1-5 gives the whole variable domain EPEVTQTPSHQVTQMGQEVILRCVPISNHLYFYWYRQILGQKVEFLVSFYNNEISEKSEIFDDQFSVERPDGSNFTLKIRSTKLEDSAMYFCASGGFLDNQPQHFGDGTRLSIL.

This clonotype turned up a few times. The chain is built from TRBV18 and TRBJ2-6; D is undetermined. This CDR3 region has 13 residues. Per germline, CDR1 KGHSH and CDR2 LQKENI. Trimming took 4 bases from V and 4 from J, leaving 5 bases between them. The CDR3 sequence is CASSREGANVLTF. The CDR3 nucleotides are TGTGCCAGCTCACGAGAGGGGGCCAACGTCCTGACTTTC.

This clonotype was seen at least ten times. The V gene is TRBV13, the J gene TRBJ2-7; D remains ambiguous. The ends were cut back, 1 base at V and 0 bases at J, with 4 bases in the middle. CDR3 length equals 13 residues. CDR1 and CDR2 from the germline V gene are PRHDT and FYEKMQ (reference sequence). In nucleotides, the CDR3 is TGTGCCAGCAGCTTAGAGTCCTCCTACGAGCAGTACTTC. Translation gives CASSLESSYEQYF.

There are a few counts of this clonotype. V is TRBV3-1 and J is TRBJ1-6; 7 nucleotides match TRBD1. The CDR3 is 16 amino acids. V gave up 1 base and J gave up 5 bases; unmatched junction bases: 5. Germline CDR1 and CDR2: LGHDT and YNNKEL (reference sequence). CDR3 coding DNA: TGTGCCAGCAGCCAAGGTCTGACAGGGCATAATTCACCCCTCCACTTT. Translation: CASSQGLTGHNSPLHF.

This clonotype was counted many times. The V and J genes are TRBV7-9 and TRBJ1-2; D is ambiguous. With 10 bases removed from V and 3 bases from J, the gap between germline ends came to 12 bases. CDR3 size: 12 residues. Germline loops: CDR1 SEHNR, CDR2 FQNEAQ (reference sequence). The CDR3 sequence is CATSTLDYGYTF. The CDR3 coding sequence is TGTGCCACCAGTACACTTGACTATGGCTACACCTTC.

This clonotype showed up just a few times. The V gene is TRBV7-2, the J gene TRBJ2-7; possible D gene TRBD2, 7 bases. CDR3 length: 15 amino acids. Trimming left V 5 bases short and J 3 bases short, with 17 bases between. Germline CDR1 is SGHTA and CDR2 is FQGNSA. The DNA of the CDR3 is TGTGCCAGCAGCCCGGGGGGCCTGCGTTTCTACGAGCAGTACTTC. The encoded protein is CASSPGGLRFYEQYF.

This clonotype has at least ten counts. The rearrangement joins TRBV6-2 or TRBV6-3 to TRBJ2-7, with a possible D match to TRBD1 (5 bases). This CDR3 spans 15 amino acids. The ends were cut back, 0 bases at V and 2 bases at J, with 11 bases in the middle. CDR1 is MNHEY, CDR2 SVGEGT, per germline. The CDR3 coding sequence is TGTGCCAGCAGTTACTCGGCCAGGGCCACCTACGAGCAGTACTTC. It translates to CASSYSARATYEQYF.

In DNA form, the CDR3 reads TGTGCCACCAGTGAGGGGGGTGCAAATCAGCCCCAGCATTTT. Its protein is CATSEGGANQPQHF. The chain employs TRBV24-1 and TRBJ1-5, with a possible D match to TRBD1 (5 bases). The V end lost 4 bases, the J end lost 4 bases, and 10 bases lay between the germline ends. The germline V gene has CDR1 KGHDR and CDR2 SFDVKD. The CDR3 loop spans 14 amino acids.

At least ten counts were recorded for this clonotype. The chain couples TRBV28 to TRBJ1-1; TRBD1 is a possible D gene (5 bases). The CDR3 consists of 13 residues. Germline V gene sequence: CDR1 MDHEN, CDR2 SYDVKM. Trimming removed 3 bases at V and 6 bases at J, with 11 bases between. In DNA, the CDR3 is TGTGCCAGCAGTTTCCCCCAGGGTCCTGAAGCTTTCTTT. It yields the protein CASSFPQGPEAFF.

In this sample, this clonotype turned up many times. The rearrangement joins TRBV2 to TRBJ1-2; 8 bases match TRBD1. Germline V lookup: CDR1 SNHLY, CDR2 FYNNEI. The length of the CDR3 is 13 residues. The junction had 8 bases not matched to a gene; V was cut back by 7 bases and J by 7 bases. CDR3 DNA: TGTGCCAGCACGCAGGGGGCGCAGGGTGGCTACACCTTC. Its translation: CASTQGAQGGYTF.

There are a few counts of this clonotype. The chain's CDR3 is CASSQPSRGLNTEAFF. The CDR3 DNA sequence: TGCGCCAGCAGCCAGCCTAGCAGGGGGCTGAACACTGAAGCTTTCTTT. The chain combines TRBV4-1 with TRBJ1-1; 8 bases fit TRBD1. Germline values: CDR1 MGHRA, CDR2 YSYEKL. The CDR3 is 16 amino acids. V gave up 3 bases and J gave up 0 bases; unmatched junction bases: 6.

This clonotype was observed many times. This rearrangement joins TRBV10-3 to TRBJ1-2; no reliable D call. Trimming removed 4 bases from V and 6 bases from J, with 18 bases in between. Per the germline V gene, CDR1 is ENHRY and CDR2 is SYGVKD. This CDR3 contains 15 residues. CDR3 DNA sequence: TGTGCCATCAGTGCTTCGGGCAATCCGAGGAATGGCTACACCTTC. It codes for CAISASGNPRNGYTF.